A single sample gave rise to the 22 T cell receptor beta chains below, sequenced in a study of T-cell memory formation after mild COVID-19. One entry per CDR3 protein results from TCRdb running MiXCR on the 5' RACE reads. Here the sample spans 300,000 to 350,000 distinct CDR3 sequences, roughly an eighth being singletons. Input material: PBMCs or a T cell subset sorted from them (not recorded which). The receptor set was obtained from a man aged 18 to 30 who had mild COVID-19 (a few samples of this study predate the infection). Cell type and time point are not known.

This clonotype was seen a few times. The chain carries TRBV6-2 or TRBV6-3 and TRBJ2-7; either TRBD1 or TRBD2 may fit D (5 bases each). The CDR3 loop spans 13 amino acids. The germline gives CDR1 MNHEY, CDR2 SVGEGT. The V end was cut by 4 bases, the J end by 1 base, with 8 bases between. In nucleotides, the CDR3 is TGTGCCAGCAGTTCTTGGGGGTCCTACGAGCAGTACTTC. This sequence encodes CASSSWGSYEQYF.

This clonotype appeared many times. J is TRBJ2-3 and V is TRBV7-2; D may be TRBD1 (6 bases). Germline CDR1 and CDR2: SGHTA and FQGNSA. With 8 bases removed from V and 0 bases from J, the gap between germline ends came to 12 bases. This CDR3 has 14 amino acids. The CDR3 sequence is CASGGTLSTDTQYF. CDR3 coding DNA: TGTGCCAGCGGTGGGACACTGAGCACAGATACGCAGTATTTT.

In this sample, this clonotype turned up many times. The CDR3 here is CASSAGPWGSYEQYF. CDR3 coding DNA: TGTGCCAGCAGCGCGGGACCGTGGGGTTCCTACGAGCAGTACTTC. The chain employs TRBV2 and TRBJ2-7; tentative D call: TRBD2 (6 bases). Germline V gene sequence: CDR1 SNHLY, CDR2 FYNNEI. V was shortened by 6 bases and J by 1 base, with 16 bases between the two germline ends. This CDR3 region has 15 residues. Full variable domain (missing parts from reference TRBV2 and TRBJ2-7): EPEVTQTPSHQVTQMGQEVILRCVPISNHLYFYWYRQILGQKVEFLVSFYNNEISEKSEIFDDQFSVERPDGSNFTLKIRSTKLEDSAMYFCASSAGPWGSYEQYFGPGTRLTVT.

This clonotype has just a few counts. The chain recombines TRBV9 with TRBJ1-2; D might be TRBD1 (6 bases). CDR3 length: 16 amino acids. The germline V gene has CDR1 SGDLS and CDR2 YYNGEE. V was cut by 3 bases and J by 7 bases, with 22 bases left in between. CDR3 amino acids: CASSAGRRDISRGYTF. The CDR3 DNA reads TGTGCCAGCAGCGCAGGCCGGAGGGACATTTCTCGTGGCTACACCTTC.

V gene TRBV4-1 combines with J gene TRBJ2-7; D could derive from TRBD1 or TRBD2 (5 bases each). Per the germline V gene, CDR1 is MGHRA and CDR2 is YSYEKL. This CDR3 is built from 14 residues. Trimming left V 4 bases short and J 4 bases short, with 14 bases between. In DNA form, the CDR3 reads TGCGCCAGCAGCCGCCAGGGACCTGGATACGAGCAGTACGTC. Translating gives CASSRQGPGYEQYV.

This clonotype was seen a few times. CDR3: CASRTSTGELFF. The CDR3 DNA reads as TGTGCCAGCAGGACCTCCACCGGGGAGCTGTTTTTT. The chain couples TRBV6-5 to TRBJ2-2; unclear D gene. The V end was cut by 6 bases, the J end by 4 bases, with 6 bases between. Germline V gene lookup returns CDR1 MNHEY and CDR2 SVGAGI. The CDR3 covers 12 residues.

V is TRBV12-3 or TRBV12-4 and J is TRBJ1-6, with D possibly matching TRBD1 (5 bases). This CDR3 contains 14 residues. Trimming removed 2 bases at V and 8 bases at J, with 10 bases between. CDR3: CASSLRGNDSPLHF. Written as DNA, the CDR3 is TGTGCCAGCAGTTTACGGGGCAACGATTCACCCCTCCACTTT.

The rearrangement links TRBV20-1 to TRBJ1-6; D is possibly TRBD1 (5 bases). This CDR3 region has 14 residues. Germline CDR1 reads DFQATT; CDR2 reads SNEGSKA (reference sequence). V was shortened by 4 bases and J by 8 bases, with 15 bases between the two germline ends. DNA of the CDR3: TGCAGTGCTACCGGAAGTGGGGGGGATTCACCCCTCCACTTT. As protein: CSATGSGGDSPLHF.

The chain couples TRBV7-9 to TRBJ2-7; 8 positions match TRBD1. V shed 5 bases, J shed 4 bases, and the junction held 7 bases outside the gene matches. CDR3 size: 14 residues. The germline gives CDR1 SEHNR, CDR2 FQNEAQ (reference sequence). The CDR3 DNA is TGTGCCAGCAGCCCGCGGACAGGGAGGTACGAGCAGTACTTC. This sequence encodes CASSPRTGRYEQYF.

The CDR3 coding sequence is TGCAGCGTCGCCGGCCTTGGGAACATTCAGTACTTC. Translating it yields CSVAGLGNIQYF. This rearrangement joins TRBV29-1 to TRBJ2-4; the D is unclear. V was clipped by 6 bases and J by 7 bases, with 13 bases between them. Germline loops: CDR1 SQVTM, CDR2 ANQGSEA. The CDR3 extends over 12 amino acids.

This rearrangement joins TRBV6-2 or TRBV6-3 to TRBJ1-5; D may be TRBD1 (5 bases). V was clipped by 4 bases and J by 0 bases, with 16 bases between them. This CDR3 has 17 amino acids. Germline loops: CDR1 MNHEY, CDR2 SVGEGT. CDR3 coding DNA: TGTGCCAGCAGTTCAAGCAGGGAGGGCTATAGCAATCAGCCCCAGCATTTT. Amino acids: CASSSSREGYSNQPQHF.

Comments on this clonotype: At one of its ends the junction is not consistent with the germline gene, which may arise from a read error. The chain employs TRBV5-1 and TRBJ2-3, with TRBD1 matching over 9 bases. Germline values: CDR1 SGHRS, CDR2 YFSETQ. This CDR3 has 14 residues. CDR3 protein: CDSSPGTGPDTQYF. The CDR3 DNA is TGCGACAGCAGCCCCGGGACAGGGCCGGATACGCAGTATTTT.

This clonotype was detected only a few times. This sequence joins TRBV12-3 or TRBV12-4 and TRBJ2-5; TRBD2 matches at 12 bases. This CDR3 spans 15 amino acids. V lost 6 bases, J lost 5 bases, and 7 bases stayed unmatched. CDR3 loop: CASRKGLAGYETQYF. CDR3 in DNA: TGTGCCAGCAGGAAAGGACTAGCGGGGTACGAGACCCAGTACTTC.

This clonotype was seen ten or more times. This chain uses TRBV4-3 with TRBJ2-3; possible D gene TRBD2, 5 bases. The germline V and J ends were trimmed by 3 bases and 6 bases, with 10 bases remaining between them. The CDR3 has 13 amino acids. Looked up from germline, CDR1 is LGHNA and CDR2 is YSLEER. CDR3 region: CASSQRASDTQYF. The CDR3 DNA reads as TGCGCCAGCAGCCAGAGGGCAAGTGATACGCAGTATTTT.

The CDR3 sequence is CASSREPRGETQYF. CDR3 nucleotide sequence: TGTGCCAGCAGCCGAGAGCCTAGGGGCGAGACCCAGTACTTC. The chain couples TRBV7-6 to TRBJ2-5, with D possibly being TRBD1 (5 bases). The length of the CDR3 is 14 residues. V was shortened by 5 bases and J by 5 bases, with 15 bases between the two germline ends. Per germline, CDR1 SGHVS and CDR2 FNYEAQ.

A word on this clonotype: One end of the junction varies from germline; a read error may be responsible. The chain employs TRBV7-7 and TRBJ2-1; D is ambiguous. There are 13 residues in the CDR3. Germline values: CDR1 SSHAT, CDR2 FNYEAQ (reference sequence). The CDR3 sequence: CASSPKLYNEQFF. The CDR3 coding sequence is TGTGCTAGCAGCCCTAAGCTTTACAATGAGCAGTTCTTC.

The CDR3 loop is CASSQEGVGETQYF. The CDR3 bases are TGTGCCAGCAGCCAAGAAGGGGTGGGTGAGACCCAGTACTTC. This chain joins TRBV4-2 and TRBJ2-5; a possible D gene is TRBD1 (5 bases). Germline-derived CDR1 and CDR2 are LGHNA and YNFKEQ. CDR3 length: 14 residues. The germline V and J ends were trimmed by 0 bases and 5 bases, with 10 bases remaining between them.

This clonotype was seen a few times. The J gene is TRBJ1-6, the V gene TRBV4-2; D unresolved. Germline V CDR1 and CDR2: LGHNA, YNFKEQ. The ends were cut back, 0 bases at V and 7 bases at J, with 13 bases in the middle. The CDR3 loop spans 16 amino acids. CDR3 in DNA: TGTGCCAGCAGCCAAGATTATCCAGTCCAGAATTCACCCCTCCACTTT. This translates into CASSQDYPVQNSPLHF.

This clonotype was detected ten times or more. The chain employs TRBV29-1 and TRBJ2-1; 12 nucleotides agree with TRBD2. V was pared by 3 bases and J by 0 bases, with 12 bases of the junction left unmatched. Germline-derived CDR1 and CDR2 are SQVTM and ANQGSEA. This CDR3 is built from 19 residues. CDR3 loop: CSVDMTSGGPRSSYNEQFF. DNA of the CDR3: TGCAGCGTTGACATGACTAGCGGGGGTCCCAGGAGCTCCTACAATGAGCAGTTCTTC.

This clonotype was found many times. The chain combines TRBV6-5 with TRBJ2-2, with D tentatively TRBD2 (5 bases). Germline V gene lookup returns CDR1 MNHEY and CDR2 SVGAGI. V lost 5 bases, J lost 3 bases, and 16 bases lay in between. This CDR3 is built from 16 residues. The CDR3 protein is CASSPRGFADTGELFF. DNA for the CDR3: TGTGCCAGCAGTCCTCGGGGATTTGCCGACACCGGGGAGCTGTTTTTT.

This clonotype was counted a few times. The gene calls are TRBV7-9 and TRBJ1-2; no clear D gene. There are 14 residues in the CDR3. Germline values: CDR1 SEHNR, CDR2 FQNEAQ (reference sequence). V was pared by 7 bases and J by 4 bases, with 16 bases between. CDR3 nucleotides: TGTGCCAGCACCTCGGGAGCCCGCAGCTATGGCTACACCTTC. It specifies CASTSGARSYGYTF.

The DNA of the CDR3 is TGTGCCAGCAGCCGAACGGGGGGCCATTCCGAGCAGTACGTC. It codes for CASSRTGGHSEQYV. This chain uses TRBV6-5 with TRBJ2-7, with TRBD2 as a possible D gene (7 bases). CDR1 is MNHEY and CDR2 is SVGAGI in the germline V gene. Trimming removed 6 bases at V and 6 bases at J, with 18 bases between. The CDR3 is made up of 14 amino acids.